Listed below are T cell receptor beta chains from one sample, sequenced in a study of T cell responses to AZD1222 COVID-19 vaccine. The protocol was immunoSEQ multiplex PCR, while the TCRdb copy is restricted to in-frame clones and leaves out a portion. Of 100,000 to 130,000 clones in the sample, about 86% were seen once. The sequences come from peripheral blood, collected on day 0 of AZD1222 vaccination. The receptors stem from an adult in good health. Each CDR3 is given with its conserved first and last residue. The D gene is left open where the match is weak. Part of the rows lack a size; the others show once, few, many or a class for expanded clones.

v_call: TRBV15
d_call: TRBD2
j_call: TRBJ2-5
clone_size: .
cdr3_aa: CATSRGSGTSGGIQETQYF
cdr3_nt: TGTGCCACCAGCAGGGGCTCCGGGACTAGCGGGGGGATCCAAGAGACCCAGTACTTC

v_call: TRBV12-3/TRBV12-4
d_call: .
j_call: TRBJ1-3
clone_size: .
cdr3_aa: CASSSSSGNTIYF
cdr3_nt: TGTGCCAGCAGTTCCAGTTCTGGAAACACCATATATTTT

v_call: TRBV30
d_call: .
j_call: TRBJ1-2
clone_size: .
cdr3_aa: CAWSVLGRDYGYTF
cdr3_nt: TGTGCCTGGAGTGTACTCGGCAGGGACTATGGCTACACCTTC

v_call: TRBV7-9
d_call: .
j_call: TRBJ1-5
clone_size: .
cdr3_aa: CATSLTESNQPQHF
cdr3_nt: TGTGCCACATCTCTGACGGAGAGCAATCAGCCCCAGCATTTT

v_call: TRBV19
d_call: .
j_call: TRBJ1-1
clone_size: .
cdr3_aa: CASSGPGTEAFF
cdr3_nt: TGTGCCAGCTCAGGCCCGGGGACTGAAGCTTTCTTT

v_call: TRBV12-3/TRBV12-4
d_call: .
j_call: TRBJ2-5
clone_size: .
cdr3_aa: CASSFSGQETQYF
cdr3_nt: TGTGCCAGCAGTTTCTCGGGCCAAGAGACCCAGTACTTC

v_call: TRBV15
d_call: .
j_call: TRBJ2-7
clone_size: .
cdr3_aa: CATSRSPGNYEQYF
cdr3_nt: TGTGCCACCAGCAGGTCCCCAGGGAACTACGAGCAGTACTTC

v_call: TRBV18
d_call: .
j_call: TRBJ1-3
clone_size: few
cdr3_aa: CASSRQDSGNTIYF
cdr3_nt: TGTGCCAGCTCAAGACAGGACTCTGGAAACACCATATATTTT

v_call: TRBV28
d_call: .
j_call: TRBJ2-4
clone_size: .
cdr3_aa: CAISPGSENIQYF
cdr3_nt: TGTGCCATCTCCCCGGGTAGCGAAAACATTCAGTACTTC

v_call: TRBV28
d_call: TRBD2
j_call: TRBJ2-7
clone_size: .
cdr3_aa: CASRDWGLAGAYEQYF
cdr3_nt: TGTGCCAGCCGCGATTGGGGGCTAGCGGGGGCCTACGAGCAGTACTTC

v_call: TRBV7-9
d_call: TRBD1
j_call: TRBJ2-7
clone_size: .
cdr3_aa: CASSLDSQGAYEQYF
cdr3_nt: TGTGCCAGCAGCTTAGACTCACAGGGGGCCTACGAGCAGTACTTC

v_call: TRBV9
d_call: .
j_call: TRBJ1-6
clone_size: .
cdr3_aa: CASSALGAEHNSPLHF
cdr3_nt: TGTGCCAGCAGCGCCCTGGGGGCAGAACATAATTCACCCCTCCACTTT

v_call: TRBV6-1
d_call: TRBD1
j_call: TRBJ1-3
clone_size: .
cdr3_aa: CASSEPGQWSSGNTIYF
cdr3_nt: TGTGCCAGCAGTGAACCGGGACAGTGGAGCTCTGGAAACACCATATATTTT

v_call: TRBV28
d_call: .
j_call: TRBJ1-4
clone_size: .
cdr3_aa: CASSLRRINEKLFF
cdr3_nt: TGTGCCAGCAGTTTAAGGCGGATTAATGAAAAACTGTTTTTT

v_call: TRBV2
d_call: TRBD2
j_call: TRBJ2-7
clone_size: .
cdr3_aa: CAGAGGVSPYEQYF
cdr3_nt: TGTGCCGGAGCGGGGGGCGTTAGTCCCTACGAGCAGTACTTC

v_call: TRBV5-8
d_call: .
j_call: TRBJ2-7
clone_size: .
cdr3_aa: CASRTGQGGLEYEQYF
cdr3_nt: TGTGCCAGCAGAACAGGACAGGGCGGACTAGAATACGAGCAGTACTTC

v_call: TRBV6-4
d_call: TRBD2
j_call: TRBJ2-1
clone_size: .
cdr3_aa: CASSSTSGGLSEQFF
cdr3_nt: TGTGCCAGCAGTAGCACTAGCGGGGGGTTAAGTGAGCAGTTCTTC

v_call: TRBV29-1
d_call: .
j_call: TRBJ1-4
clone_size: once
cdr3_aa: CSVSRGEKLFF
cdr3_nt: TGCAGCGTTTCAAGGGGTGAAAAACTGTTTTTT

v_call: TRBV7-2
d_call: TRBD1
j_call: TRBJ1-4
clone_size: .
cdr3_aa: CASSSWTGIGKLFF
cdr3_nt: TGTGCCAGCAGCTCGTGGACAGGGATCGGAAAACTGTTTTTT

v_call: TRBV4-2
d_call: .
j_call: TRBJ1-5
clone_size: .
cdr3_aa: CASSPRGYRGRFEPQHF
cdr3_nt: TGTGCCAGCAGCCCGCGCGGTTATAGGGGTCGGTTCGAGCCCCAGCATTTT

v_call: TRBV7-2
d_call: .
j_call: TRBJ2-7
clone_size: .
cdr3_aa: CASSFGTEYEQYF
cdr3_nt: TGTGCCAGCAGCTTCGGGACGGAGTACGAGCAGTACTTC

v_call: TRBV19
d_call: TRBD1
j_call: TRBJ1-5
clone_size: .
cdr3_aa: CASTTGGGVDQPQHF
cdr3_nt: TGTGCCAGTACCACAGGGGGCGGGGTTGATCAGCCCCAGCATTTT

v_call: TRBV19
d_call: .
j_call: TRBJ1-2
clone_size: once
cdr3_aa: CASLSTMYGYTF
cdr3_nt: TGTGCCAGCCTTTCTACGATGTATGGCTACACCTTC

v_call: TRBV7-2
d_call: .
j_call: TRBJ2-7
clone_size: many
cdr3_aa: CASSLGSYEQYF
cdr3_nt: TGTGCCAGCAGCTTAGGGAGCTACGAGCAGTACTTC

v_call: TRBV7-2
d_call: .
j_call: TRBJ1-5
clone_size: .
cdr3_aa: CASSYDRNQPQHF
cdr3_nt: TGTGCCAGCAGCTACGACAGGAATCAGCCCCAGCATTTT

v_call: TRBV19
d_call: .
j_call: TRBJ2-7
clone_size: .
cdr3_aa: CASTTTGTQDSYEQYF
cdr3_nt: TGTGCCAGTACCACAACCGGGACACAAGATTCCTACGAGCAGTACTTC

v_call: TRBV5-1
d_call: TRBD2
j_call: TRBJ2-1
clone_size: .
cdr3_aa: CASSFAHPGLAGVDEQFF
cdr3_nt: TGCGCCAGCAGTTTCGCACACCCGGGACTAGCGGGGGTAGATGAGCAGTTCTTC

v_call: TRBV5-1
d_call: .
j_call: TRBJ2-5
clone_size: .
cdr3_aa: CASSLVGLERTQYF
cdr3_nt: TGCGCCAGCAGCTTGGTTGGGCTAGAAAGGACCCAGTACTTC

v_call: TRBV7-9
d_call: TRBD1
j_call: TRBJ1-2
clone_size: .
cdr3_aa: CASSQLQGDYGYTF
cdr3_nt: TGTGCCAGCAGCCAGTTACAGGGGGACTATGGCTACACCTTC

v_call: TRBV5-8
d_call: .
j_call: TRBJ1-2
clone_size: .
cdr3_aa: CASSLEARGGYGYTF
cdr3_nt: TGTGCCAGCAGCTTGGAGGCTCGGGGGGGCTATGGCTACACCTTC

v_call: TRBV4-1
d_call: TRBD1
j_call: TRBJ1-5
clone_size: .
cdr3_aa: CASSQRTGGDSNQPQHF
cdr3_nt: TGCGCCAGCAGCCAAAGGACAGGGGGCGACAGCAATCAGCCCCAGCATTTT

v_call: TRBV6-1
d_call: .
j_call: TRBJ2-3
clone_size: .
cdr3_aa: CASSEVVWGDSTDTQYF
cdr3_nt: TGTGCCAGCAGTGAAGTCGTCTGGGGAGATAGCACAGATACGCAGTATTTT

v_call: TRBV19
d_call: TRBD2
j_call: TRBJ2-1
clone_size: .
cdr3_aa: CASAGLAELQFF
cdr3_nt: TGTGCCAGCGCTGGACTAGCGGAGTTACAGTTCTTC

v_call: TRBV7-3
d_call: .
j_call: TRBJ2-6
clone_size: .
cdr3_aa: CASSLGRASGANVLTF
cdr3_nt: TGTGCCAGCAGCTTAGGTCGCGCCTCGGGGGCCAACGTCCTGACTTTC

v_call: TRBV7-2
d_call: .
j_call: TRBJ1-2
clone_size: .
cdr3_aa: CASSLSGRAYGYTF
cdr3_nt: TGTGCCAGCAGCTTATCCGGCAGGGCCTATGGCTACACCTTC

v_call: TRBV19
d_call: TRBD1
j_call: TRBJ2-7
clone_size: .
cdr3_aa: CASSTILDRAGHEQYF
cdr3_nt: TGTGCCAGTAGTACTATATTGGACAGGGCGGGCCACGAGCAGTACTTC

v_call: TRBV7-9
d_call: .
j_call: TRBJ2-5
clone_size: .
cdr3_aa: CASSLAGVETQYF
cdr3_nt: TGTGCCAGCAGCTTAGCTGGGGTAGAGACCCAGTACTTC